Below, 18 T cell receptor beta chains from the same sample are listed, as sequenced in a study of T cell responses to AZD1222 COVID-19 vaccine. This table comes from immunoSEQ multiplex PCR, and its TCRdb copy is limited to in-frame clones, with some not included. The profile covers about 57,000 clones, with roughly 85% appearing a single time and roughly a fifth taken by the ten largest. This sample comprised peripheral blood, obtained on day 0 of AZD1222 vaccination. The receptor source for this set is an adult in good health.

This clone was seen only once. This chain uses TRBV30 with TRBJ1-6; 8 nucleotides match TRBD1. Germline CDR1 reads GTSNPN; CDR2 reads SVGIG (reference sequence). This CDR3 has 15 residues. Trimming removed 0 bases from V and 8 bases from J; junction bases left unmatched: 6. CDR3 sequence: CAWSVRTGNHSPLHF. For the CDR3, the DNA is TGTGCCTGGAGTGTACGGACAGGGAATCATTCACCCCTCCACTTT.

The CDR3 coding sequence is TGTGCCAGCAGCCCCCAGAACAGGGGCTACGAGCAGTACTTC. Protein sequence: CASSPQNRGYEQYF. This chain connects TRBV7-9 to TRBJ2-7, with 7 bases matching TRBD1. Germline V gene lookup returns CDR1 SEHNR and CDR2 FQNEAQ (reference sequence). The trim removed 5 bases at V and 3 bases at J, leaving 7 bases unmatched. The CDR3 covers 14 residues.

With regard to this clone: At one of its ends the junction is not consistent with the germline gene, which may arise from a read error. The V and J genes are TRBV5-6 and TRBJ1-6; D remains ambiguous. CDR1 SGHDT and CDR2 YYEEEE come from the germline V gene. The CDR3 is 15 residues long. Written as DNA, the CDR3 is TGTGTCAGCAGCTCGCCCCGAGCCGTCAATTCACCCCTCCACTTT. Encoded protein: CVSSSPRAVNSPLHF.

This sequence joins TRBV6-5 and TRBJ1-2; 7 bases are shared with TRBD1. From germline, CDR1 is MNHEY and CDR2 SVGAGI. V was pared by 5 bases and J by 1 base, with 4 bases of the junction left unmatched. The length of the CDR3 is 14 residues. The CDR3 region is CASSLGQINYGYTF. CDR3 nucleotides: TGTGCCAGCAGTCTGGGACAGATTAACTATGGCTACACCTTC.

The rearrangement joins TRBV29-1 to TRBJ1-2; D is unresolved. Germline V gene sequence: CDR1 SQVTM, CDR2 ANQGSEA. The CDR3 has 12 amino acids. V was pared by 8 bases and J by 6 bases, with 16 bases between. CDR3 coding DNA: TGCAGCACCTCCCGGTCGTCCGATGGCTACACCTTC. As protein: CSTSRSSDGYTF.

The J gene is TRBJ1-1, the V gene TRBV18; no reliable D call. The CDR3 covers 16 residues. Trimming cost V 3 bases and J 5 bases, with 19 bases left between them. In germline, CDR1 is KGHSH, CDR2 LQKENI. The CDR3 nucleotides read TGTGCCAGCTCACCCCCTCGCGTACTGCGGAGGACTGAAGCTTTCTTT. Its translation is CASSPPRVLRRTEAFF.

The chain has TRBV6-1 and TRBJ1-3, with D unclear. The CDR3 spans 16 residues. V lost 4 bases and J lost 0, with 13 bases in between. Germline CDR1 and CDR2: MNHNS and SASEGT. As DNA, the CDR3 is TGTGCCAGCAGTGTATCCCTCAGCTCCTCTGGAAACACCATATATTTT. Translating gives CASSVSLSSSGNTIYF.

The chain recombines TRBV6-5 with TRBJ1-3; D call uncertain. The CDR3 covers 12 residues. Per the germline V gene, CDR1 is MNHEY and CDR2 is SVGAGI. V lost 6 bases, J lost 0 bases, and 3 bases lay in between. CDR3 region: CASRNSGNTIYF. CDR3 DNA sequence: TGTGCCAGCAGGAACTCTGGAAACACCATATATTTT.

This clone came up once. V and J are TRBV5-1 and TRBJ2-3; 9 positions match TRBD1. This CDR3 is 14 amino acids long. V shed 2 bases and J 3 bases; nucleotides not matched to a gene: 1. CDR1 and CDR2 from the germline V gene are SGHRS and YFSETQ. CDR3 sequence reads: CASSLDRGTDTQYF. CDR3 nucleotides: TGCGCCAGCAGCTTAGACAGGGGGACAGATACGCAGTATTTT.

CDR3 sequence: CATSQKQGTSPLHF. The DNA of the CDR3 is TGTGCCACCAGCCAGAAGCAGGGTACTTCACCCCTCCACTTT. This chain links TRBV15 with TRBJ1-6; perhaps TRBD1 as D (5 bases). Germline values: CDR1 LNHNV, CDR2 YYDKDF (reference sequence). V lost 5 bases, J lost 9 bases, and 14 bases lay in between. There are 14 residues in the CDR3.

The chain couples TRBV6-5 to TRBJ2-5; weak D call: TRBD2 (5 bases). The length of the CDR3 is 13 residues. V was clipped by 5 bases and J by 5 bases, with 12 bases between them. Germline CDR1 reads MNHEY; CDR2 reads SVGAGI. CDR3 in amino acids: CASSTGGWETQYF. The CDR3 region has the DNA TGTGCCAGCAGTACCGGCGGGTGGGAGACCCAGTACTTC.

The genes are TRBV6-5 and TRBJ2-1; D not certain. Trimming pared 6 bases from V and 8 bases from J, leaving 8 bases between. The CDR3 loop spans 11 amino acids. CDR1 is MNHEY and CDR2 is SVGAGI in the germline V gene. The CDR3 nucleotides are TGTGCCAGCAGCACGGATCATGAGCAGTTCTTC. This codes for CASSTDHEQFF.

The rearrangement links TRBV30 to TRBJ2-3; 7 nucleotides match TRBD1. Germline-derived CDR1 and CDR2 are GTSNPN and SVGIG (reference sequence). The CDR3 loop spans 14 amino acids. With 2 bases clipped from V and 4 bases from J, the junction kept 6 bases outside the gene matches. CDR3 bases: TGTGCCTGGAGTACCTCGACAGGGCCAGATACGCAGTATTTT. Protein sequence: CAWSTSTGPDTQYF.

The rearrangement uses TRBV10-3 and TRBJ2-3; D gene ambiguous. The CDR3 length is 14 residues. CDR1 ENHRY and CDR2 SYGVKD come from the germline V gene. V was pared by 11 bases and J by 2 bases, with 17 bases between. CDR3 DNA: TGTGCCGCAGCCGGCACAGCCAACACAGATACGCAGTATTTT. Amino acid sequence: CAAAGTANTDTQYF.

The table lists this clone with a count of one. This chain joins TRBV6-5 and TRBJ1-5, with 7 bases fitting TRBD1. This CDR3 region has 15 residues. The junction had 5 bases not matched to a gene; V was cut back by 6 bases and J by 0 bases. CDR1 is MNHEY and CDR2 is SVGAGI in the germline V gene. The CDR3 is CASSRDSYSNQPQHF. In nucleotides, the CDR3 is TGTGCCAGCAGCCGGGACAGCTATAGCAATCAGCCCCAGCATTTT.

The chain is built from TRBV19 and TRBJ2-2; 7 bases map to TRBD1. Germline V CDR1 and CDR2: LNHDA, SQIVND (reference sequence). The CDR3 has 14 residues. Unmatched junction bases numbered 6, after V lost 7 bases and J lost 4 bases. In DNA, the CDR3 is TGTGCCAGTAAGGGGGCCCCAGGCACCGGGGAGCTGTTTTTT. It translates to CASKGAPGTGELFF.

This clone was seen only a few times. The chain links TRBV4-1 to TRBJ2-7; 7 bases fit TRBD1. After removal of 6 bases from V and 1 base from J, the junction contained 12 bases not matched to a gene. Germline V lookup: CDR1 MGHRA, CDR2 YSYEKL. There are 16 residues in the CDR3. This chain's CDR3 is CASRGIRQGRSYEQYF. As DNA, the CDR3 is TGCGCCAGCAGAGGAATTAGACAGGGACGGTCCTACGAGCAGTACTTC.

The genes are TRBV19 and TRBJ1-2; D gene unclear. Germline V lookup: CDR1 LNHDA, CDR2 SQIVND (reference sequence). The V and J ends lost 0 bases and 2 bases respectively, with 7 bases between them. There are 14 residues in the CDR3. This CDR3 is CASSIDGRNYGYTF. The CDR3 nucleotides are TGTGCCAGTAGTATAGACGGACGGAACTATGGCTACACCTTC.